The clone carrying this T cell receptor beta chain has just a few counts. Via MiXCR, TCRdb re-called the 5' RACE reads, giving one row per CDR3 protein. The sample lists approximately 500,000 distinct CDR3 sequences, 20% to 25% seen once, with over 2.5% in the top ten. Germline V gene sequence: CDR1 SGHRS, CDR2 YFSETQ. The V and J ends lost 4 bases and 2 bases, in that order; junction bases with no gene match: 6. The CDR3 has 16 residues. This entry belongs to a study of identical twins. In addition, the sample was reused for a study of T cells expressing NK-cell markers. Per that paper: CD3+CD56+NKG2C+, CD3+CD56+NKG2C- and CD3+CD56-NKG2C+ T cells, once sorted, supplied the TCR beta repertoires. The contribution of dominant NKG2C+ clonotypes to CD8+ T cells in a handful of donors was roughly 1.0-8%.

The source is a woman aged 18-30 years in good health. Sequenced material: CD4+ T cells sorted from blood. J is TRBJ2-2 and V is TRBV5-1; TRBD1 aligns across 9 bases. In DNA form, the CDR3 reads TGCGCCAGCAGCCCCCCGGGACAGGGTAACACCGGGGAGCTGTTTTTT. It codes for CASSPPGQGNTGELFF.